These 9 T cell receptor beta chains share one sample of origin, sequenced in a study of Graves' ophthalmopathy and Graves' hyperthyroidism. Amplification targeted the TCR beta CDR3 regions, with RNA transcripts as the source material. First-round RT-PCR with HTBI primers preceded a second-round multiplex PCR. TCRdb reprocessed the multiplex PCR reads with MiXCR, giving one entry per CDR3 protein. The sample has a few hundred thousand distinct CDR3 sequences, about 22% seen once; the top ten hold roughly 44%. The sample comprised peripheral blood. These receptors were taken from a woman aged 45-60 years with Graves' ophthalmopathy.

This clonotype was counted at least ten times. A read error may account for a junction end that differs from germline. CDR3 DNA: TGTGCCAACAGTCCTCACCTAGAGCCTAAGTATGGCTACACCTTC. Translated: CANSPHLEPKYGYTF. The chain recombines TRBV27 with TRBJ1-2; D is uncertain. Looked up from germline, CDR1 is MNHEY and CDR2 is SMNVEV (reference sequence). The CDR3 runs 15 residues.

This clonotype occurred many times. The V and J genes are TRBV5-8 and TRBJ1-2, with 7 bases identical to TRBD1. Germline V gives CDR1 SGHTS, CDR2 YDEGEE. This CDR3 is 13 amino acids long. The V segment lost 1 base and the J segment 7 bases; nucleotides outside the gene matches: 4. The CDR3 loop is CASSLFTGVGYTF. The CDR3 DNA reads TGTGCCAGCAGCTTGTTCACAGGGGTTGGCTACACCTTC.

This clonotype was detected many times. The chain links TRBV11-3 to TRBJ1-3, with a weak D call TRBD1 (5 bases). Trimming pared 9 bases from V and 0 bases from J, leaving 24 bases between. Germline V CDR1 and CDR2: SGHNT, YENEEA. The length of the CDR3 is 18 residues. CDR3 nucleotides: TGTGCCAGTGAACGCGGGGGACGGAGCCTATACTCTGGAAACACCATATATTTT. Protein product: CASERGGRSLYSGNTIYF. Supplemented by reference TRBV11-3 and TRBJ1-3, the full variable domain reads EAGVVQSPRYKIIEKKQPVAFWCNPISGHNTLYWYLQNLGQGPELLIRYENEEAVDDSQLPKDRFSAERLKGVDSTLKIQPAELGDSAVYLCASERGGRSLYSGNTIYFGEGSWLTVV.

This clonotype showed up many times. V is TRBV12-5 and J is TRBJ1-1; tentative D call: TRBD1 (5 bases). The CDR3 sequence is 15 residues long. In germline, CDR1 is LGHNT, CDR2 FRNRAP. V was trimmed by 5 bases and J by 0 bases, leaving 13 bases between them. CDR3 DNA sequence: TGTGCTAGTGGTCCTCCGGGGGGATTGAACACTGAAGCTTTCTTT. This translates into CASGPPGGLNTEAFF.

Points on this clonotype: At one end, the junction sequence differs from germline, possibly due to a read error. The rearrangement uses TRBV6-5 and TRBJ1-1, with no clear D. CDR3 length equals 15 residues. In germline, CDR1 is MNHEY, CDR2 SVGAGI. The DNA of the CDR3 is TGTGCCAGCAGTTCCTCGATAGGGAAAACCACTGAAGCTTACTTT. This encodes CASSSSIGKTTEAYF.

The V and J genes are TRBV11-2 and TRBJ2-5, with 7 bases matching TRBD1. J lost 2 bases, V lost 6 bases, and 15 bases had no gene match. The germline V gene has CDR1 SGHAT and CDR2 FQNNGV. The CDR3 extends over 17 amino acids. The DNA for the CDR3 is TGTGCCAGCAGTCACTTCCGGGGACAGATAGTACAAGAGACCCAGTACTTC. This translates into CASSHFRGQIVQETQYF.

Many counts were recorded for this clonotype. This CDR3 is CASSLFISDYGYTF. Written as DNA, the CDR3 is TGTGCCAGCAGCTTATTTATATCTGACTATGGCTACACCTTC. The chain is built from TRBV7-2 and TRBJ1-2; no clear D gene. Per germline, CDR1 SGHTA and CDR2 FQGNSA. The V and J ends lost 2 bases and 3 bases respectively, with 10 bases between them. The CDR3 consists of 14 residues. The full variable domain, rest sourced from reference TRBV7-2 and TRBJ1-2, is GAGVSQSPSNKVTEKGKDVELRCDPISGHTALYWYRQSLGQGLEFLIYFQGNSAPDKSGLPSDRFSAERTGGSVSTLTIQRTQQEDSAVYLCASSLFISDYGYTFGSGTRLTVV.

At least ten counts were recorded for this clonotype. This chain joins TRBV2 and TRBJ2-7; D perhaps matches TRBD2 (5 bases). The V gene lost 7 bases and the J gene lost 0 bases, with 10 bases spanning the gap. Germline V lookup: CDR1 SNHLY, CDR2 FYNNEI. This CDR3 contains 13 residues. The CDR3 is CASIGVVSYEQYF. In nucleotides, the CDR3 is TGTGCCAGCATCGGGGTAGTCTCCTACGAGCAGTACTTC.

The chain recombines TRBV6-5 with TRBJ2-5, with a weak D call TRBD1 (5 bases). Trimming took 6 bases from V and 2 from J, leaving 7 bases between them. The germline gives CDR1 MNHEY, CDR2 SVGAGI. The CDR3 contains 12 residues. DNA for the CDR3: TGTGCCAGCAGGACAGTTCAAGAGACCCAGTACTTC. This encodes CASRTVQETQYF.